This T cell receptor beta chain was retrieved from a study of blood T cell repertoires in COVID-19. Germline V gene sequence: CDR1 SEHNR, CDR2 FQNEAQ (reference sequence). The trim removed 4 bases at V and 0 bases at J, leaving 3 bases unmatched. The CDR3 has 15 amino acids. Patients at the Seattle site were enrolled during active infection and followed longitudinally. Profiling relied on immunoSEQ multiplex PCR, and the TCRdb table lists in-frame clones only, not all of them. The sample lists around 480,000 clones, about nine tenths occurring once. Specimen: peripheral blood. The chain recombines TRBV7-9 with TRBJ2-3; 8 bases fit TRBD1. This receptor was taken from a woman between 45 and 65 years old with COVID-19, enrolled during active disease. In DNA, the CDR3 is TGTGCCAGCAGCTCACAGGGGGGTAGCACAGATACGCAGTATTTT. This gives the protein CASSSQGGSTDTQYF.